Listed below are T cell receptor beta chains from one sample, sequenced in a study of blood T cell repertoires in COVID-19. The data were produced by immunoSEQ multiplex PCR, yet TCRdb's version contains in-frame clones alone and is incomplete. In the table there are approximately 200,000 clones, 70% to 90% of which are singletons. The material sequenced was peripheral blood. The source is a man aged 55-75 years with acute or convalescent COVID-19. CDR3s include the opening cysteine and the closing phenylalanine or tryptophan. The D gene is left open where the match is weak. Where a row states a size, it is once, few, many or the class of an expanded clone; other rows omit it.

TRBV2	NA	TRBJ2-1	NA	CASNMTGRSSYNEQFF	TGTGCCAGCAATATGACGGGGAGGAGCTCCTACAATGAGCAGTTCTTC
TRBV5-6	NA	TRBJ1-1	NA	CASSRGTTEAFF	TGTGCCAGCAGCCGGGGGACCACTGAAGCTTTCTTT
TRBV2	NA	TRBJ2-7	TRBD2	CASSVREGLGEQYF	TGTGCCAGCAGTGTACGGGAGGGATTGGGCGAGCAGTACTTC
TRBV3-1/TRBV3-2	NA	TRBJ1-4	NA	CASSQRPGSNEKLFF	TGTGCCAGCAGCCAAAGACCGGGATCTAATGAAAAACTGTTTTTT
TRBV6-4	NA	TRBJ2-7	TRBD2	CASSVTSGSMEQYF	TGTGCCAGCAGTGTCACTAGCGGGAGCATGGAGCAGTACTTC
TRBV14	NA	TRBJ1-6	TRBD1	CASSQGTGGSPLHF	TGTGCCAGCAGCCAGGGGACAGGGGGATCACCCCTCCACTTT
TRBV28	NA	TRBJ2-5	NA	CASSLVGAGETQYF	TGTGCCAGCAGTTTGGTAGGGGCGGGGGAGACCCAGTACTTC
TRBV19	NA	TRBJ1-4	TRBD1	CASSTRTGVNEKLFF	TGTGCCAGTAGTACGAGGACAGGGGTTAATGAAAAACTGTTTTTT
TRBV6-2/TRBV6-3	once	TRBJ2-7	TRBD2	CASSYLHRGLAVSEQYF	TGTGCCAGCAGTTATTTACACCGCGGACTAGCTGTTTCCGAGCAGTACTTC
TRBV5-1	NA	TRBJ2-2	TRBD1	CASSSGQVGELFF	TGCGCCAGCAGTTCCGGACAGGTCGGGGAGCTGTTTTTT
TRBV2	NA	TRBJ2-3	NA	CASSGDGGREDTQYF	TGTGCCAGCAGCGGGGACGGGGGGCGCGAAGATACGCAGTATTTT
TRBV29-1	NA	TRBJ2-7	TRBD2	CSVEDRGLAGQLGYEQYF	TGCAGCGTTGAAGATCGAGGACTAGCGGGACAGTTGGGGTACGAGCAGTACTTC
TRBV28	NA	TRBJ2-7	TRBD2	CASRRLAGIHEQYF	TGTGCCAGCAGGAGACTAGCGGGAATCCACGAGCAGTACTTC
TRBV18	NA	TRBJ1-4	NA	CASSLSNEKLFF	TGTGCCAGCTCCCTCTCTAATGAAAAACTGTTTTTT
TRBV20-1	few	TRBJ2-2	TRBD2	CSASDAGGTSGRNTGELFF	TGCAGTGCTAGTGATGCCGGGGGGACTAGCGGGAGGAACACCGGGGAGCTGTTTTTT
TRBV18	NA	TRBJ1-4	NA	CASSRGPNEKLFF	TGTGCCAGCTCACGGGGCCCAAATGAAAAACTGTTTTTT
TRBV5-4	once	TRBJ2-1	TRBD2	CASSPGTSGSSYNEQFF	TGTGCCAGCAGCCCCGGGACTAGCGGGAGCTCCTACAATGAGCAGTTCTTC
TRBV4-1	NA	TRBJ2-5	TRBD2	CASSQEKTSGSQETQYF	TGCGCCAGCAGCCAAGAGAAAACTAGCGGATCCCAAGAGACCCAGTACTTC
TRBV5-1	NA	TRBJ2-1	NA	CASSGLGGYNEQFF	TGCGCCAGCAGCGGGCTAGGCGGGTACAATGAGCAGTTCTTC
TRBV2	NA	TRBJ1-6	NA	CASRLGRNSPLHF	TGTGCCAGCAGGCTGGGGAGGAATTCACCCCTCCACTTT
TRBV7-6	NA	TRBJ2-7	NA	CASSYGSAYEQYF	TGTGCCAGCAGCTACGGGAGCGCCTACGAGCAGTACTTC
TRBV19	NA	TRBJ1-5	NA	CASSIPQGGRQPQHF	TGTGCCAGTAGTATACCGCAGGGAGGCCGTCAGCCCCAGCATTTT
TRBV2	NA	TRBJ1-5	NA	CASPWANQPQHF	TGTGCCAGCCCGTGGGCCAATCAGCCCCAGCATTTT
TRBV6-2/TRBV6-3	NA	TRBJ2-7	TRBD2	CASSSTSGRGDYEQYF	TGTGCCAGCAGTTCGACTAGCGGGAGAGGTGACTACGAGCAGTACTTC
TRBV18	NA	TRBJ2-4	NA	CASSPPFVGEVKNIQYF	TGTGCCAGCTCACCACCCTTCGTGGGGGAGGTCAAAAACATTCAGTACTTC
TRBV10-1	NA	TRBJ2-3	NA	CARTGERESKGASTDTQYF	TGCGCCAGAACGGGGGAGCGGGAGTCGAAGGGGGCTAGCACAGATACGCAGTATTTT
TRBV4-1	NA	TRBJ1-6	NA	CASSQRGTNSPLHF	TGCGCCAGCAGCCAGCGGGGAACCAATTCACCCCTCCACTTT
TRBV19	NA	TRBJ2-7	TRBD2	CASSATSVYEQYF	TGTGCCAGTAGTGCCACTAGCGTCTACGAGCAGTACTTC
TRBV7-8	NA	TRBJ2-7	TRBD2	CASLTSGTYEQYF	TGTGCCAGCTTGACTAGCGGGACTTACGAGCAGTACTTC
TRBV20-1	NA	TRBJ2-1	TRBD2	CSASSGTSGSKEQFF	TGCAGTGCTAGTTCCGGGACTAGCGGGAGTAAGGAGCAGTTCTTC
TRBV28	NA	TRBJ1-3	NA	CASSFRRATSGNTIYF	TGTGCCAGCAGTTTTCGCAGGGCGACCTCTGGAAACACCATATATTTT
TRBV28	NA	TRBJ1-5	TRBD1	CASSWGQGKTQPQHF	TGTGCCAGCAGTTGGGGACAGGGCAAAACGCAGCCCCAGCATTTT
TRBV10-3	NA	TRBJ1-2	NA	CAISDEHQGDGYTF	TGTGCCATCAGTGACGAGCACCAGGGCGATGGCTACACCTTC
TRBV9	NA	TRBJ2-2	TRBD1	CASSLLPGQGRELFF	TGTGCCAGCAGCCTCTTGCCGGGACAGGGCCGGGAGCTGTTTTTT
TRBV15	NA	TRBJ2-7	NA	CATSRDLSYEQYF	TGTGCCACCAGCAGAGATCTCTCCTACGAGCAGTACTTC
TRBV28	NA	TRBJ2-7	NA	CASSLKGRPEQYF	TGTGCCAGCAGTCTCAAGGGGCGGCCCGAGCAGTACTTC
TRBV19	once	TRBJ1-5	NA	CASKQDPSNQPQHF	TGTGCCAGTAAACAGGACCCTAGCAATCAGCCCCAGCATTTT
TRBV28	once	TRBJ2-3	TRBD2	CASSLTPAGAPDTQYF	TGTGCCAGCAGTCTCACTCCAGCGGGAGCCCCAGATACGCAGTATTTT
TRBV5-4	NA	TRBJ2-2	TRBD1	CASSSRGRGHTGELFF	TGTGCCAGCAGCAGCAGAGGCAGGGGGCACACCGGGGAGCTGTTTTTT
TRBV28	NA	TRBJ2-5	NA	CASSWTLQETQYF	TGTGCCAGCAGTTGGACTCTCCAAGAGACCCAGTACTTC
TRBV20-1	few	TRBJ2-3	NA	CSASDRSTDTQYF	TGCAGTGCTAGTGACAGAAGCACAGATACGCAGTATTTT
TRBV19	NA	TRBJ1-1	NA	CASKPLVGNTEAFF	TGTGCCAGTAAACCCCTGGTCGGGAACACTGAAGCTTTCTTT
TRBV4-2	NA	TRBJ2-1	NA	CASSLPGSRNEQFF	TGTGCCAGCAGCCTTCCCGGGAGTCGCAATGAGCAGTTCTTC
TRBV6-5	NA	TRBJ2-1	TRBD2	CASSPRAGVSNEQFF	TGTGCCAGCAGCCCCCGAGCGGGAGTTTCAAATGAGCAGTTCTTC
TRBV18	few	TRBJ2-1	TRBD2	CASSPGLAGNEQFF	TGTGCCAGCTCACCGGGACTAGCGGGAAATGAGCAGTTCTTC